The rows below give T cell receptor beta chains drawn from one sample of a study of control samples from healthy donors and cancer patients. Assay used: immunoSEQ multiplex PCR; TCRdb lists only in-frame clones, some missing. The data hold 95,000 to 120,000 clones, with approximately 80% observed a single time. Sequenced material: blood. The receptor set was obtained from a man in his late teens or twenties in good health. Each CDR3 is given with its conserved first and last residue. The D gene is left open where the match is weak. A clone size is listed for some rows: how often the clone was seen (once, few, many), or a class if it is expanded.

cdr3_aa: CASSPDRGGYGYTF
cdr3_nt: TGTGCCAGCAGCCCGGACAGGGGGGGCTATGGCTACACCTTC
d_call: TRBD1
clone_size: -
v_call: TRBV6-5
j_call: TRBJ1-2

cdr3_aa: CASSLSGGLFQRADTQYF
cdr3_nt: TGTGCCAGCAGCTTAAGCGGGGGGCTCTTCCAACGCGCAGATACGCAGTATTTT
d_call: TRBD2
clone_size: -
v_call: TRBV7-2
j_call: TRBJ2-3

cdr3_aa: CSVDPQQQFF
cdr3_nt: TGCAGCGTTGACCCCCAACAGCAGTTCTTC
d_call: -
clone_size: once
v_call: TRBV29-1
j_call: TRBJ2-1

cdr3_aa: CASSLERAVGVDTQYF
cdr3_nt: TGTGCCAGCAGCTTAGAGAGGGCGGTGGGGGTAGATACGCAGTATTTT
d_call: -
clone_size: -
v_call: TRBV7-2
j_call: TRBJ2-3

cdr3_aa: CASSAGGPYNEQFF
cdr3_nt: TGTGCCAGCAGCGCGGGGGGTCCATACAATGAGCAGTTCTTC
d_call: TRBD2
clone_size: -
v_call: TRBV5-8
j_call: TRBJ2-1

cdr3_aa: CASSLAGPWSGNTIYF
cdr3_nt: TGTGCCAGCAGCTTGGCGGGACCATGGTCTGGAAACACCATATATTTT
d_call: -
clone_size: -
v_call: TRBV5-6
j_call: TRBJ1-3

cdr3_aa: CASSPRDLGETQYF
cdr3_nt: TGTGCCAGCAGCCCCAGGGACTTGGGAGAGACCCAGTACTTC
d_call: -
clone_size: -
v_call: TRBV9
j_call: TRBJ2-5

cdr3_aa: CASRFSSYNSPLHF
cdr3_nt: TGTGCCAGCCGTTTTAGCTCCTATAATTCACCCCTCCACTTT
d_call: -
clone_size: -
v_call: TRBV19
j_call: TRBJ1-6

cdr3_aa: CALNWEGPQAFF
cdr3_nt: TGTGCCTTAAATTGGGAGGGGCCCCAAGCTTTCTTT
d_call: -
clone_size: -
v_call: TRBV30
j_call: TRBJ1-1

cdr3_aa: CAWMRKGRQSPLHF
cdr3_nt: TGTGCCTGGATGCGTAAAGGGAGACAGTCACCCCTCCACTTT
d_call: -
clone_size: few
v_call: TRBV30
j_call: TRBJ1-6

cdr3_aa: CASRRGTSGSRGTQYF
cdr3_nt: TGTGCCAGCAGAAGAGGGACTAGCGGGAGTCGGGGTACGCAGTATTTT
d_call: TRBD2
clone_size: -
v_call: TRBV2
j_call: TRBJ2-3

cdr3_aa: CASSRDRREQYF
cdr3_nt: TGCGCCAGCAGCCGCGACAGACGCGAGCAGTACTTC
d_call: -
clone_size: -
v_call: TRBV4-3
j_call: TRBJ2-7

cdr3_aa: CASSQGSGVSLGIQYF
cdr3_nt: TGTGCCAGCAGCCAAGGGTCTGGGGTATCCCTTGGGATTCAGTACTTC
d_call: -
clone_size: -
v_call: TRBV3-1/TRBV3-2
j_call: TRBJ2-4

cdr3_aa: CASSYDLSLSYGYTF
cdr3_nt: TGTGCCAGCAGTTATGACCTATCCCTTAGCTATGGCTACACCTTC
d_call: -
clone_size: -
v_call: TRBV6-5
j_call: TRBJ1-2

cdr3_aa: CASSYSSGANVLTF
cdr3_nt: TGCGCCAGCAGCTACTCCTCTGGGGCCAACGTCCTGACTTTC
d_call: -
clone_size: -
v_call: TRBV5-1
j_call: TRBJ2-6

cdr3_aa: CASSLLTDYNSPLHF
cdr3_nt: TGTGCCAGCAGCCTCCTGACAGACTATAATTCACCCCTCCACTTT
d_call: -
clone_size: -
v_call: TRBV16
j_call: TRBJ1-6

cdr3_aa: CASSQGSYNSPLHF
cdr3_nt: TGTGCCAGCAGCCAAGGGTCCTATAATTCACCCCTCCACTTT
d_call: -
clone_size: -
v_call: TRBV7-9
j_call: TRBJ1-6

cdr3_aa: CASSHQGWGGAETQYF
cdr3_nt: TGTGCCAGCAGCCACCAAGGGTGGGGGGGTGCAGAGACCCAGTACTTC
d_call: TRBD2
clone_size: -
v_call: TRBV5-6
j_call: TRBJ2-5

cdr3_aa: CASSYAGVETQYF
cdr3_nt: TGTGCCAGCAGTTACGCAGGGGTTGAGACCCAGTACTTC
d_call: -
clone_size: once
v_call: TRBV6-5
j_call: TRBJ2-5

cdr3_aa: CASSLGSFLTGGYQETQYF
cdr3_nt: TGCGCCAGCAGCTTGGGCAGTTTTTTGACAGGGGGGTACCAAGAGACCCAGTACTTC
d_call: TRBD1
clone_size: -
v_call: TRBV5-1
j_call: TRBJ2-5

cdr3_aa: CASSYTGGLGELFF
cdr3_nt: TGTGCCAGCAGTTACACAGGGGGGCTAGGGGAGCTGTTTTTT
d_call: TRBD1
clone_size: -
v_call: TRBV6-5
j_call: TRBJ2-2

cdr3_aa: CATTGVGETQYF
cdr3_nt: TGTGCCACTACAGGCGTTGGGGAGACCCAGTACTTC
d_call: -
clone_size: -
v_call: TRBV3-1/TRBV3-2
j_call: TRBJ2-5

cdr3_aa: CASSDFGGPSYEQYF
cdr3_nt: TGCGCCAGCAGTGATTTTGGGGGGCCCTCCTACGAGCAGTACTTC
d_call: -
clone_size: -
v_call: TRBV10-2
j_call: TRBJ2-7

cdr3_aa: CSVEKGEANEKLFF
cdr3_nt: TGCAGCGTTGAAAAGGGTGAAGCTAATGAAAAACTGTTTTTT
d_call: -
clone_size: -
v_call: TRBV29-1
j_call: TRBJ1-4

cdr3_aa: CSASETGRDTQYF
cdr3_nt: TGCAGTGCTAGTGAGACAGGGAGAGATACGCAGTATTTT
d_call: TRBD1
clone_size: -
v_call: TRBV20-1
j_call: TRBJ2-3

cdr3_aa: CASSFDYRYEQYF
cdr3_nt: TGTGCCAGCAGCTTCGACTACCGCTACGAGCAGTACTTC
d_call: -
clone_size: -
v_call: TRBV11-2
j_call: TRBJ2-7

cdr3_aa: CASSLTSGPLNEQFF
cdr3_nt: TGTGCCAGTAGTTTGACTAGCGGGCCTCTCAATGAGCAGTTCTTC
d_call: TRBD2
clone_size: once
v_call: TRBV19
j_call: TRBJ2-1

cdr3_aa: CSARDTEAFF
cdr3_nt: TGCAGCGCGAGGGACACTGAAGCTTTCTTT
d_call: -
clone_size: -
v_call: TRBV20-1
j_call: TRBJ1-1

cdr3_aa: CASSYSMLAVNEKLFF
cdr3_nt: TGTGCCAGCAGTTACTCCATGCTCGCAGTTAATGAAAAACTGTTTTTT
d_call: -
clone_size: -
v_call: TRBV6-6
j_call: TRBJ1-4

cdr3_aa: CASSLDNPGATLIYTF
cdr3_nt: TGTGCCAGCAGCTTAGACAATCCGGGGGCAACTTTAATCTACACCTTC
d_call: -
clone_size: -
v_call: TRBV7-2
j_call: TRBJ1-2

cdr3_aa: CSASDRAHVLYGYTF
cdr3_nt: TGCAGTGCTAGTGACAGGGCCCACGTCCTATATGGCTACACCTTC
d_call: TRBD1
clone_size: -
v_call: TRBV20-1
j_call: TRBJ1-2

cdr3_aa: CASSQENRKNEKLFF
cdr3_nt: TGCGCCAGCAGCCAAGAAAACAGGAAGAACGAAAAACTGTTTTTT
d_call: -
clone_size: -
v_call: TRBV4-1
j_call: TRBJ1-4

cdr3_aa: CASSLHTDTQYF
cdr3_nt: TGTGCCAGCAGCTTACACACAGATACGCAGTATTTT
d_call: -
clone_size: -
v_call: TRBV11-3
j_call: TRBJ2-3

cdr3_aa: CAWSIDRGVNEKLFF
cdr3_nt: TGTGCCTGGAGTATAGACAGGGGTGTCAATGAAAAACTGTTTTTT
d_call: TRBD1
clone_size: -
v_call: TRBV30
j_call: TRBJ1-4

cdr3_aa: CASSPYYGATNEKLFF
cdr3_nt: TGTGCCAGTAGTCCCTATTACGGGGCCACTAATGAAAAACTGTTTTTT
d_call: -
clone_size: -
v_call: TRBV19
j_call: TRBJ1-4

cdr3_aa: CASSFMPGGTDTQYF
cdr3_nt: TGCGCCAGCAGCTTTATGCCTGGGGGCACAGATACGCAGTATTTT
d_call: -
clone_size: -
v_call: TRBV5-1
j_call: TRBJ2-3

cdr3_aa: CASSQTGGEPQHF
cdr3_nt: TGTGCCAGCAGCCAGACAGGGGGCGAGCCCCAGCATTTT
d_call: TRBD1
clone_size: -
v_call: TRBV3-1/TRBV3-2
j_call: TRBJ1-5

cdr3_aa: CASSTGPTNTEAFF
cdr3_nt: TGCGCCAGCAGCACGGGACCCACGAACACTGAAGCTTTCTTT
d_call: -
clone_size: -
v_call: TRBV4-1
j_call: TRBJ1-1

cdr3_aa: CASSFYPLGKEGDTQYF
cdr3_nt: TGTGCCAGCAGTTTCTACCCCTTAGGGAAGGAAGGTGATACGCAGTATTTT
d_call: -
clone_size: once
v_call: TRBV28
j_call: TRBJ2-3

cdr3_aa: CASSSLGHGSYNEQFF
cdr3_nt: TGTGCCAGCAGCAGTTTAGGACACGGCTCCTACAATGAGCAGTTCTTC
d_call: -
clone_size: few
v_call: TRBV11-2
j_call: TRBJ2-1

cdr3_aa: CASSPRDTPSGANVLTF
cdr3_nt: TGTGCCAGCAGCCCCCGGGACACCCCCTCTGGGGCCAACGTCCTGACTTTC
d_call: -
clone_size: few
v_call: TRBV9
j_call: TRBJ2-6

cdr3_aa: CASSKVGEGVPNSPLHF
cdr3_nt: TGTGCCAGCAGCAAAGTTGGGGAGGGGGTACCTAATTCACCCCTCCACTTT
d_call: -
clone_size: -
v_call: TRBV21-1
j_call: TRBJ1-6

cdr3_aa: CASSFGFDYEAFF
cdr3_nt: TGCGCCAGCAGCTTCGGCTTCGATTACGAAGCTTTCTTT
d_call: -
clone_size: -
v_call: TRBV5-1
j_call: TRBJ1-1

cdr3_aa: CASSSGVLDTEAFF
cdr3_nt: TGTGCCAGCAGCTCGGGAGTCCTGGACACTGAAGCTTTCTTT
d_call: -
clone_size: -
v_call: TRBV5-6
j_call: TRBJ1-1

cdr3_aa: CASSHPYGKISYEQYF
cdr3_nt: TGTGCCAGCAGCCACCCGTACGGGAAAATCTCCTACGAGCAGTACTTC
d_call: -
clone_size: -
v_call: TRBV3-1/TRBV3-2
j_call: TRBJ2-7

cdr3_aa: CASSQGTSGGSETQYF
cdr3_nt: TGTGCCAGCAGCCAAGGGACTAGCGGGGGATCAGAGACCCAGTACTTC
d_call: TRBD2
clone_size: -
v_call: TRBV3-1/TRBV3-2
j_call: TRBJ2-5